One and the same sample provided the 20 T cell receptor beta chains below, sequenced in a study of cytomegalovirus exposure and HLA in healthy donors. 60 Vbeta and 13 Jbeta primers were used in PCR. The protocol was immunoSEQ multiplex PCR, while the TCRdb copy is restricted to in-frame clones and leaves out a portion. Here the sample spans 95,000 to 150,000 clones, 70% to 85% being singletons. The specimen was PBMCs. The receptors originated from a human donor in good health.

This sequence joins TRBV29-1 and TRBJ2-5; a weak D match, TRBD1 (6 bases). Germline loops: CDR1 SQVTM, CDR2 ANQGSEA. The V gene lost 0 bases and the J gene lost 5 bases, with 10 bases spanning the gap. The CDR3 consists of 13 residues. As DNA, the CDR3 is TGCAGCGTTGAAGAAGGACAGTGGGAGACCCAGTACTTC. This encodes CSVEEGQWETQYF.

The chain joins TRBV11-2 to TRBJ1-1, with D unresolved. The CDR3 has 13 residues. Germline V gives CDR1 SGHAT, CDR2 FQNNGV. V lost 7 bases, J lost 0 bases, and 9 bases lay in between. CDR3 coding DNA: TGTGCCAGCACCCCGAGTTTGAACACTGAAGCTTTCTTT. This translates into CASTPSLNTEAFF.

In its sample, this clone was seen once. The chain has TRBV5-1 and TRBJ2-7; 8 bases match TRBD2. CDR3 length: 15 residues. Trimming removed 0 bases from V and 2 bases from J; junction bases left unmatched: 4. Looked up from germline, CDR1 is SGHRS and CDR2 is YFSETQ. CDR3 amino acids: CASSLAGGATYEQYF. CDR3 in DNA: TGCGCCAGCAGCTTGGCCGGGGGGGCAACCTACGAGCAGTACTTC.

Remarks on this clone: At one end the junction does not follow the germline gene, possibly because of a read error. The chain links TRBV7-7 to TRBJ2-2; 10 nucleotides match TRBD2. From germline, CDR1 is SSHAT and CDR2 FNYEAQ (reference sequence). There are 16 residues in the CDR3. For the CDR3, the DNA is TGTGCTAGCAGCTCCACTAGCGGGATATTCACCGGGGAGCTGTTTTTT. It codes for CASSSTSGIFTGELFF. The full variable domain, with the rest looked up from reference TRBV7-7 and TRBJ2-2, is GAGVSQSPRYKVTKRGQDVTLRCDPISSHATLYWYQQALGQGPEFLTYFNYEAQPDKSGLPSDRFSAERPEGSISTLTIQRTEQRDSAMYRCASSSTSGIFTGELFFGEGSRLTVL.

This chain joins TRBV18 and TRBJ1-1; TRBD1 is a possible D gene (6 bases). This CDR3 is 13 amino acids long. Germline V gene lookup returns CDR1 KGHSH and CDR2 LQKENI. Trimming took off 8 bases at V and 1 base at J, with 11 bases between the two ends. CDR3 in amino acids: CASVWTENTEAFF. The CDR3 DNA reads TGTGCCAGCGTATGGACAGAGAACACTGAAGCTTTCTTT.

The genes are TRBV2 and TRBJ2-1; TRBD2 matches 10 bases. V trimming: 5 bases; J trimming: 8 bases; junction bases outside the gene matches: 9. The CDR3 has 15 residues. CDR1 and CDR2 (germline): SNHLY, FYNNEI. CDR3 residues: CASSPVQREGDEQFF. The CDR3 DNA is TGTGCCAGCAGTCCTGTCCAGCGGGAGGGCGATGAGCAGTTCTTC.

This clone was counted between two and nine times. CDR3: CASRGTSGRYEQFF. The CDR3 DNA reads as TGTGCCAGCAGAGGGACTAGCGGGAGGTATGAGCAGTTCTTC. This rearrangement joins TRBV25-1 to TRBJ2-1; 15 bases are a match to TRBD2. V was pared by 6 bases and J by 8 bases, with 2 bases of the junction left unmatched. This CDR3 comprises 14 residues. Germline V lookup: CDR1 MGHDK, CDR2 SYGVNS.

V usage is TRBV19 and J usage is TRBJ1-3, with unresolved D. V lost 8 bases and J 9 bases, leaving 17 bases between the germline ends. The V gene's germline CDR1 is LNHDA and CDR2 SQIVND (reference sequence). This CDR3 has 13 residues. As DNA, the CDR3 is TGTGCCAGTCTCCGACTCCCCCATAGCACCATATATTTT. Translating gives CASLRLPHSTIYF.

The CDR3 DNA sequence: TGTGCCAGCAGCTCTGACAGGAACACTGAAGCTTTCTTT. Its protein product is CASSSDRNTEAFF. The chain has TRBV11-2 and TRBJ1-1, with a tentative D call TRBD1 (5 bases). The germline gives CDR1 SGHAT, CDR2 FQNNGV. Trimming took 4 bases from V and 1 from J, leaving 7 bases between them. The CDR3 is 13 amino acids.

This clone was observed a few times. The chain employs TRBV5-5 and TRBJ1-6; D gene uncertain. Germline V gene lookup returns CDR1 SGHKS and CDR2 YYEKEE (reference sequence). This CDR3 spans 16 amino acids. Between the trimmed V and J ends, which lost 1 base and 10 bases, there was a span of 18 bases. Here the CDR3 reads CASSLQIGVMASPLHF. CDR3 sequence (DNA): TGTGCCAGCAGCTTGCAGATCGGGGTAATGGCCTCACCCCTCCACTTT.

The CDR3 DNA follows: TGTGCCAGCAGTCAGGAAAGAAATGAGCAGTTCTTC. Its protein is CASSQERNEQFF. The chain combines TRBV6-5 with TRBJ2-1; D is unresolved. The V gene lost 5 bases and the J gene lost 7 bases, with 9 bases spanning the gap. CDR3 length: 12 residues. CDR1 MNHEY and CDR2 SVGAGI come from the germline V gene.

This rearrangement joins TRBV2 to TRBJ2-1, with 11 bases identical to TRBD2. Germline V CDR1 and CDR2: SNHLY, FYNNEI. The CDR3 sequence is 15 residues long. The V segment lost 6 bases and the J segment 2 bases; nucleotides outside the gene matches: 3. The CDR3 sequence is CASRETSGTYNEQFF. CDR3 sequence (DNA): TGTGCCAGCAGGGAGACTAGCGGGACCTACAATGAGCAGTTCTTC.

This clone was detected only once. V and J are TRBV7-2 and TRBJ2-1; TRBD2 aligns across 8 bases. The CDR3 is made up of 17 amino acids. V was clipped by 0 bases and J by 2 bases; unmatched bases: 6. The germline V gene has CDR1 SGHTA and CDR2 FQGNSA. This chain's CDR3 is CASSLAGLAGAYNEQFF. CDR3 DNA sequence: TGTGCCAGCAGCTTAGCCGGGCTAGCGGGTGCCTACAATGAGCAGTTCTTC.

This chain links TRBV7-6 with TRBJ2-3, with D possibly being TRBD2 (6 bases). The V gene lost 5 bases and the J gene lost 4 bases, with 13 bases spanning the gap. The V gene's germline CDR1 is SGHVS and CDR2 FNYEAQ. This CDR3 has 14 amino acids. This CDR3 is CASSAGPGADTQYF. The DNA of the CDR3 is TGTGCCAGCAGCGCGGGACCTGGGGCAGATACGCAGTATTTT.

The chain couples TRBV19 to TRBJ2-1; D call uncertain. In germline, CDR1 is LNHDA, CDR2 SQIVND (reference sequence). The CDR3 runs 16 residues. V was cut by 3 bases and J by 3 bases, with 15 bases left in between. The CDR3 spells CASSMYPDSGYNEQFF. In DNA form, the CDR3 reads TGTGCCAGTAGTATGTATCCCGACTCTGGCTACAATGAGCAGTTCTTC.

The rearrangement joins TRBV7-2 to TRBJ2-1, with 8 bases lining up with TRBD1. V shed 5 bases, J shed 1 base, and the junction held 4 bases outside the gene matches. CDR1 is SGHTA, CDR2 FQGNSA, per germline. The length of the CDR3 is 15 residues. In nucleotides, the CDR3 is TGTGCCAGCAGCCGAACAGGGGGGTCCTACAATGAGCAGTTCTTC. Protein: CASSRTGGSYNEQFF.

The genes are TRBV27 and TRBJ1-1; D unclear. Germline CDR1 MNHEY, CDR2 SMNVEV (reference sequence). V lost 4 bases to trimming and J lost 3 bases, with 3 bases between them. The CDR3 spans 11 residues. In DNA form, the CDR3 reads TGTGCCAGCAGTTCATACACTGAAGCTTTCTTT. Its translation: CASSSYTEAFF.

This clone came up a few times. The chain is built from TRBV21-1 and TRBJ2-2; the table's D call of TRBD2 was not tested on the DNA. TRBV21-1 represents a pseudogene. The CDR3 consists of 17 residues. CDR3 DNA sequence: TGTGCCAGCAGCAAAGGTAGCGGGAGGGCGAACACCGGGGAGCTGTTTTTT. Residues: CASSKGSGRANTGELFF.

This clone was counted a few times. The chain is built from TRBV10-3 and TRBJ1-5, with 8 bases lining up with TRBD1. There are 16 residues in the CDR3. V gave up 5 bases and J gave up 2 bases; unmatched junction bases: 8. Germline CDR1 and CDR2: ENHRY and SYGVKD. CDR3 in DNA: TGTGCCATCAGTTCGGACAGGGCTAGGGGCAATCAGCCCCAGCATTTT. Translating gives CAISSDRARGNQPQHF.

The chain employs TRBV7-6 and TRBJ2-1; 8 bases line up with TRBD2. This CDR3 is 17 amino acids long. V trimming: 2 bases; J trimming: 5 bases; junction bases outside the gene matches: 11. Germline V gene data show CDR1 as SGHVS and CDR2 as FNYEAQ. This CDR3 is CASSLMISGIGHNEQFF. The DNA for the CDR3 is TGTGCCAGCAGCTTAATGATTAGCGGGATTGGGCACAATGAGCAGTTCTTC. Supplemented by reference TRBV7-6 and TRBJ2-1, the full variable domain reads GAGVSQSPRYKVTKRGQDVALRCDPISGHVSLYWYRQALGQGPEFLTYFNYEAQQDKSGLPNDRFSAERPEGSISTLTIQRTEQRDSAMYRCASSLMISGIGHNEQFFGPGTRLTVL.